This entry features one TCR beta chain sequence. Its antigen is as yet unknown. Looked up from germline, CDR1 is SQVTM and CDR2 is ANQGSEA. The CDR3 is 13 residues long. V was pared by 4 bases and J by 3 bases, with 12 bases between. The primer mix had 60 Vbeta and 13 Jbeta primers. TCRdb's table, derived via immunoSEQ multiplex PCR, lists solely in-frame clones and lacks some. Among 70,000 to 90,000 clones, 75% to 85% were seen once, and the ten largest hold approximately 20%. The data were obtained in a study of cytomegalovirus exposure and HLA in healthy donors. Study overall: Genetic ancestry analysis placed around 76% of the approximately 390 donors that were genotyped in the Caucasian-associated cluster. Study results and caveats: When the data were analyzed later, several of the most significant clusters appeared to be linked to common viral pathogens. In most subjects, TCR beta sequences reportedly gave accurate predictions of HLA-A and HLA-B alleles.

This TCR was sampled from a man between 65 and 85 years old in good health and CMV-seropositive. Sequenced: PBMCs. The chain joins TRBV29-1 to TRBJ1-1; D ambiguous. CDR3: CSVAVSGDTEAFF. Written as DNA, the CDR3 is TGCAGCGTTGCTGTTTCTGGAGACACTGAAGCTTTCTTT. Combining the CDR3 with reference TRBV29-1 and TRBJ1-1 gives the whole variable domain SAVISQKPSRDICQRGTSLTIQCQVDSQVTMMFWYRQQPGQSLTLIATANQGSEATYESGFVIDKFPISRPNLTFSTLTVSNMSPEDSSIYLCSVAVSGDTEAFFGQGTRLTVV.